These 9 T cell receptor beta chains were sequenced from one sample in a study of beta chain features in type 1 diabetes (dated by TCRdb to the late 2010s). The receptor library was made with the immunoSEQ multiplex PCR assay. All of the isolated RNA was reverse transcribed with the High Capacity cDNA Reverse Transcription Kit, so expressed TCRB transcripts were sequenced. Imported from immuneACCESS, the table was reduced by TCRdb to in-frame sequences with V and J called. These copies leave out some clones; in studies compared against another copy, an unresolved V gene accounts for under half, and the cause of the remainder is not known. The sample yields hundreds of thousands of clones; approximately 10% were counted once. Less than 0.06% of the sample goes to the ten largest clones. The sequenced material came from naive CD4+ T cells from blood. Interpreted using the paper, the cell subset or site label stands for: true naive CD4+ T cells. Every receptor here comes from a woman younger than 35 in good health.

In DNA, the CDR3 is TGTGCCAGCAGCCCCCTGGACAGATACAATGAGCAGTTCTTC. Encoded protein: CASSPLDRYNEQFF. The chain recombines TRBV7-9 with TRBJ2-1, with D possibly being TRBD1 (6 bases). In germline, CDR1 is SEHNR, CDR2 FQNEAQ (reference sequence). The CDR3 is 14 amino acids. V was clipped by 5 bases and J by 4 bases, with 12 bases between them.

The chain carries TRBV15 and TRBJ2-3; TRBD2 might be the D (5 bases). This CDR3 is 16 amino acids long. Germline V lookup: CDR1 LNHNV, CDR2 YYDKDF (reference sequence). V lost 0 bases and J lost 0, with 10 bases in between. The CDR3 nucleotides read TGTGCCACCAGCAGAGATCGGGCTAGCAGCACAGATACGCAGTATTTT. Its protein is CATSRDRASSTDTQYF.

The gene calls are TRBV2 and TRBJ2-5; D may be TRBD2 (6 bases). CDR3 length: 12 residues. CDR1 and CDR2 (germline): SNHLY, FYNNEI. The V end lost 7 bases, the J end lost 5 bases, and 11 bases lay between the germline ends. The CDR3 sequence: CASTGTGETQYF. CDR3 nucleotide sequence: TGTGCCAGCACCGGGACTGGGGAGACCCAGTACTTC.

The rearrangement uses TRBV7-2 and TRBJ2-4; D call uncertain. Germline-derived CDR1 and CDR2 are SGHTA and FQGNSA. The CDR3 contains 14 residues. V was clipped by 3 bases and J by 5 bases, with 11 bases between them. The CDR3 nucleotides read TGTGCCAGCAGCTTCTACACGGAAGAAAACATTCAGTACTTC. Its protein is CASSFYTEENIQYF.

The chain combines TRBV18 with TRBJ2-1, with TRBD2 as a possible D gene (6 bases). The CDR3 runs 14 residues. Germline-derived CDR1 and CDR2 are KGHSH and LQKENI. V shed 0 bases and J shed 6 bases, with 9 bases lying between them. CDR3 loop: CASSPPGRPNEQFF. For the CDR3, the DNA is TGTGCCAGCTCACCACCTGGGAGGCCCAATGAGCAGTTCTTC.

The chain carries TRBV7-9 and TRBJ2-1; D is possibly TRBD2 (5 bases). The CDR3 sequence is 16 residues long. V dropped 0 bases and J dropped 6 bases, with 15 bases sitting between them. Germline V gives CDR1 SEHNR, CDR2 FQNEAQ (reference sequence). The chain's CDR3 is CASSLALGVVGNEQFF. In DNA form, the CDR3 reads TGTGCCAGCAGCTTAGCGCTCGGGGTTGTGGGCAATGAGCAGTTCTTC. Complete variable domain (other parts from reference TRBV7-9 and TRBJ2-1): DTGVSQNPRHKITKRGQNVTFRCDPISEHNRLYWYRQTLGQGPEFLTYFQNEAQLEKSRLLSDRFSAERPKGSFSTLEIQRTEQGDSAMYLCASSLALGVVGNEQFFGPGTRLTVL.

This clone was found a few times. CDR3 sequence (DNA): TGTGCCAGCAGCTTAGGGGGCAGGCCCTACGAGCAGTACGTC. It encodes CASSLGGRPYEQYV. The genes are TRBV7-2 and TRBJ2-7, with D perhaps TRBD1 (5 bases). This CDR3 region has 14 residues. The germline gives CDR1 SGHTA, CDR2 FQGNSA. Trimming stripped 1 base from V and 2 bases from J, with 9 bases between.

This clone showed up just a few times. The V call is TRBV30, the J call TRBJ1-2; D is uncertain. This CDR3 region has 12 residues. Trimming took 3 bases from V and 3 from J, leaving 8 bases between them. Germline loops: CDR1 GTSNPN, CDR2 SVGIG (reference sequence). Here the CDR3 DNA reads TGTGCCTGGAGCAACGGACACTATGGCTACACCTTC. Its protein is CAWSNGHYGYTF. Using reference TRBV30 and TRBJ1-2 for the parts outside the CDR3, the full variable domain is SQTIHQWPATLVQPVGSPLSLECTVEGTSNPNLYWYRQAAGRGLQLLFYSVGIGQISSEVPQNLSASRPQDRQFILSSKKLLLSDSGFYLCAWSNGHYGYTFGSGTRLTVV.

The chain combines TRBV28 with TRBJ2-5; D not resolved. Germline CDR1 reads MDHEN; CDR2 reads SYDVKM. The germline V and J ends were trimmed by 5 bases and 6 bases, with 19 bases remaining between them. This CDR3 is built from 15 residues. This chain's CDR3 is CASSPGFGRSKTQYF. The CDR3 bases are TGTGCCAGCAGTCCCGGGTTCGGACGCAGCAAGACCCAGTACTTC.